Below, 11 T cell receptor beta chains from the same sample are listed, as sequenced in a study of T cells after yellow fever vaccination. TCRdb called the 5' RACE reads again in MiXCR, with one record for every CDR3 protein. The sample has some 9,600 distinct CDR3 sequences, around 5.2% seen once. The material was PBMCs, either bulk or a sorted T-cell subset (CD4+, CD8+, memory, or dextramer-sorted; not recorded which), obtained roughly 15 days after the first yellow fever vaccination. The receptor set was obtained from a man younger than 35 who received the YFV17D yellow fever vaccine.

This clonotype was seen ten or more times. The rearrangement joins TRBV3-1 to TRBJ1-2; maybe TRBD1 (5 bases). Trimming took off 0 bases at V and 4 bases at J, with 18 bases between the two ends. This CDR3 is built from 17 residues. Germline V gene sequence: CDR1 LGHDT, CDR2 YNNKEL (reference sequence). CDR3: CASSQDRLGEGSYGYTF. The CDR3 coding sequence is TGTGCCAGCAGCCAAGATCGCCTGGGGGAGGGGAGCTATGGCTACACCTTC. Supplemented by reference TRBV3-1 and TRBJ1-2, the full variable domain reads DTAVSQTPKYLVTQMGNDKSIKCEQNLGHDTMYWYKQDSKKFLKIMFSYNNKELIINETVPNRFSPKSPDKAHLNLHINSLELGDSAVYFCASSQDRLGEGSYGYTFGSGTRLTVV.

This clonotype occurred many times. The rearrangement uses TRBV5-1 and TRBJ2-7, with 8 bases fitting TRBD2. This CDR3 is 14 amino acids long. The junction had 7 bases not matched to a gene; V was cut back by 6 bases and J by 2 bases. CDR1 SGHRS and CDR2 YFSETQ come from the germline V gene. For the CDR3, the DNA is TGCGCCAGCAACCAAGCGGGAGCAGCCTACGAGCAGTACTTC. Translation: CASNQAGAAYEQYF.

This clonotype appeared many times. This chain uses TRBV6-5 with TRBJ1-4, with no clear D. Germline V lookup: CDR1 MNHEY, CDR2 SVGAGI. V was trimmed by 4 bases and J by 0 bases, leaving 9 bases between them. The CDR3 sequence is 15 residues long. The CDR3 region is CASSSDGATNEKLFF. CDR3 DNA sequence: TGTGCCAGCAGTTCTGACGGTGCAACTAATGAAAAACTGTTTTTT.

This clonotype ranks as medium-sized (0.01 to 0.1%). The CDR3 DNA follows: TGCGCCAGCAGCTTGGCCCTGGGAACCGCATTAAGTAACAATGAGCAGTTCTTC. Translated, it gives CASSLALGTALSNNEQFF. This chain links TRBV5-1 with TRBJ2-1; D remains unclear. Germline CDR1 and CDR2: SGHRS and YFSETQ. V was clipped by 0 bases and J by 5 bases, with 21 bases between them. This CDR3 comprises 18 residues.

In its sample, this clonotype was seen many times. The rearrangement uses TRBV5-6 and TRBJ2-5; D might be TRBD1 or TRBD2, each matching 7 bases. This CDR3 region has 15 residues. Trimming shortened V by 1 base and J by 3 bases, and 13 bases separated the two germline ends. Germline V gene sequence: CDR1 SGHDT, CDR2 YYEEEE. The DNA of the CDR3 is TGTGCCAGCAGCTTGAGCGGGACAGCGAAAGAGACCCAGTACTTC. This translates into CASSLSGTAKETQYF.

The sample holds many counts of this clonotype. The CDR3: CASSPRMTGELFF. The CDR3 coding sequence is TGTGCCAGCAGCCCCCGTATGACCGGGGAGCTGTTTTTT. V gene TRBV7-2 combines with J gene TRBJ2-2, with D unclear. The germline CDR1 and CDR2 sequences are SGHTA and FQGNSA. Trimming stripped 5 bases from V and 5 bases from J, with 9 bases between. CDR3 size: 13 residues.

This clonotype is classed as medium-sized. Here the CDR3 DNA reads TGTGCCAGCAGTGTAGTTCCCAGCTCCTACAATGAGCAGTTCTTC. Translation: CASSVVPSSYNEQFF. This chain links TRBV2 with TRBJ2-1; D gene ambiguous. Per germline, CDR1 SNHLY and CDR2 FYNNEI. The V end lost 4 bases, the J end lost 0 bases, and 10 bases lay between the germline ends. The CDR3 covers 15 residues.

There are many counts of this clonotype. The chain couples TRBV20-1 to TRBJ1-3, with a possible D match to TRBD1 (5 bases). Germline CDR1 DFQATT, CDR2 SNEGSKA (reference sequence). V lost 6 bases and J lost 0, with 21 bases in between. The CDR3 extends over 17 amino acids. The CDR3 DNA reads TGCAGTGCCCTACGTCCCTCAGGGACCATCTCTGGAAACACCATATATTTT. Its protein is CSALRPSGTISGNTIYF.

In this sample, this clonotype turned up many times. The chain carries TRBV29-1 and TRBJ1-1, with 8 bases that match TRBD1. There are 12 residues in the CDR3. J gave up 3 bases and V 7 bases, and 4 bases lay outside the gene matches. In germline, CDR1 is SQVTM, CDR2 ANQGSEA. In DNA, the CDR3 is TGCAGCGCCGGGACAGGACACACTGAAGCTTTCTTT. Residues: CSAGTGHTEAFF.

A word on this clonotype: A junction end diverges from the germline sequence, so it may reflect a read error. The genes are TRBV12-3 or TRBV12-4 and TRBJ2-6; 9 nucleotides align to TRBD1. This CDR3 contains 19 residues. The CDR3: CAISFTRGTGFSGANVLTF. The CDR3 DNA reads TGTGCCATCAGTTTCACTCGTGGGACAGGGTTTTCTGGGGCCAACGTCCTGACTTTC.

A remark on this clonotype: Given a much more abundant clone one base away, this may be a read error. The V call is TRBV5-8, the J call TRBJ1-1, with 9 nucleotides matching TRBD1. J gave up 10 bases and V 5 bases, and 12 bases lay outside the gene matches. The CDR3 loop spans 14 amino acids. Germline CDR1 and CDR2: SGHTS and YDEGEE. This CDR3 reads CASRSGTGLGGAFF. The CDR3 DNA reads TGTGCCAGCAGATCCGGGACAGGGCTGGGGGGAGCTTTCTTT.